This record covers a single T cell receptor (beta chain). Its antigen is currently unknown. Second-dose intervals near 4 or 12 weeks were combined. This sample is part of a study of T cell responses to AZD1222 COVID-19 vaccine. Study results and limitations: White British ancestry dominated among donors, who included more females, and clonal diversity was possibly underestimated. Spike-specific TCRs gained breadth and depth after people received two AZD1222 doses.

The repertoire was sequenced with immunoSEQ multiplex PCR; TCRdb's copy has only in-frame clones and lacks some. The sample shows 100,000 to 150,000 clones, 84% of them seen only once. Germline V gene sequence: CDR1 SGHTS, CDR2 YDEGEE. This CDR3 region has 12 residues. V was cut by 9 bases and J by 5 bases, with 11 bases left in between. Sequencing used peripheral blood, obtained 28 days after the second AZD1222 dose. The receptor comes from an adult who received the AZD1222 COVID-19 vaccine. The chain joins TRBV5-8 to TRBJ2-2, with D possibly TRBD1 on 6 matching bases. The DNA of the CDR3 is TGTGCCATCCACAGGGCGACCGGGGAGCTGTTTTTT. Its translation: CAIHRATGELFF.